This T cell receptor beta chain stems from a study of blood T cell repertoires in COVID-19. Whole-study context: Acute and convalescent COVID-19 specimens originated in the United States, Italy and Spain. The cDNA or gDNA used as material had been derived from T cells, B-cell-depleted T cells, or PBMCs.

There are 14 residues in the CDR3. The V and J ends lost 4 bases and 2 bases, in that order; junction bases with no gene match: 4. Per germline, CDR1 SGHDN and CDR2 FVKESK. Authors' processing steps: Estimation of nucleated cell counts relied on the amplification of reference gene primers. Measured with immunoSEQ multiplex PCR; TCRdb has only the in-frame clones, and not every one. D and trimming come from the DNA, and the V and J calls and clone size come from that table. The sample carries more than 90,000 clones, roughly nine tenths recorded once. This sequence was found in a man aged 35 to 55 with acute or convalescent COVID-19. The sample comprised peripheral blood. The rearrangement uses TRBV14 and TRBJ2-5, with 7 nucleotides matching TRBD2. CDR3 nucleotides: TGTGCCAGCAGCCCCTCGGGGGGACAAGAGACCCAGTACTTC. This codes for CASSPSGGQETQYF.